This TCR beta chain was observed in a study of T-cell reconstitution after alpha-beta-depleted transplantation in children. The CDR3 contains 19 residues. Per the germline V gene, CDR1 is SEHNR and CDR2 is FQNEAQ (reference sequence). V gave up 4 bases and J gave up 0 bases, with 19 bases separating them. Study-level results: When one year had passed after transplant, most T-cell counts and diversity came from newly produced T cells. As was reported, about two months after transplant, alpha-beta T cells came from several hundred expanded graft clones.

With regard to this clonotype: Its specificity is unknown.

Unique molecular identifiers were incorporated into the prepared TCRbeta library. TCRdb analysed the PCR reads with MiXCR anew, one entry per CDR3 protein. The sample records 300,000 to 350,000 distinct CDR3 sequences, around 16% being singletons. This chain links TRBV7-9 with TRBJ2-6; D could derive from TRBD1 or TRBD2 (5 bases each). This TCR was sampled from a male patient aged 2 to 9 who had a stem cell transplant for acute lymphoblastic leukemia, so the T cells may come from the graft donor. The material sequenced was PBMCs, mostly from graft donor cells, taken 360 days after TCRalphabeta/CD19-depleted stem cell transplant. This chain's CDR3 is CASSSWRAGTPSGANVLTF. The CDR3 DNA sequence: TGTGCCAGCAGCTCATGGCGGGCAGGGACCCCCTCTGGGGCCAACGTCCTGACTTTC.